The T cell receptor (beta chain) described here comes from a study of post-analysis software for immune sequencing data. Whole-study context: Patients with relapsing-remitting, secondary progressive and progressive-relapsing multiple sclerosis courses were all represented. Regarding the study as a whole: About 5 TRBV segments were significantly more frequent in patients than in controls. TRBV5-6, TRBV5-1 and TRBV20-1 were among these segments. Comparison with controls showed significantly lower normalized Chao1 diversity in multiple sclerosis patients.

Notes on this clonotype: The antigen is not known.

Every TCR beta cDNA library bore unique molecular identifiers. Input populations of about 0.9 to 10 million T cells gave rise to some 500,000 cDNA molecules. Via MiXCR, TCRdb re-called the PCR reads, giving one row per CDR3 protein. The sample yields about 430,000 distinct CDR3 sequences, approximately 42% seen once. Trimming took 5 bases from V and 4 from J; bases not matched to a gene: 6. There are 15 residues in the CDR3. Germline loops: CDR1 MNHEY, CDR2 SMNVEV (reference sequence). Sequenced: blood. The chain links TRBV27 to TRBJ1-2, with 11 positions matching TRBD1. The source is a girl aged 2 to 10 with multiple sclerosis. The CDR3 DNA reads TGTGCCAGCAGTGGGACAGGGGGGGCCTCCTATGGCTACACCTTC. This gives the protein CASSGTGGASYGYTF.